The subject of this entry is one TCR beta chain. The naive CD8 population came from CD45RO-negative cells selected for CCR7, without terminally differentiated effector memory CD45RA+ cells. All donors qualified as healthy HIV-negative adults and had experienced no recent acute infections or vaccinations. Assay runs were performed at deep level. Only in-frame clones appear in the TCRdb table, and some are missing; sequencing was by immunoSEQ multiplex PCR. Of roughly 2,000,000 clones listed, roughly 95% are singletons. The sample is drawn from a study of shared clonotypes between healthy human individuals. On the study more broadly: The cohort comprised a couple of women and a few men. Their ages spanned 18 to 49 years.

With V trimmed by 5 bases and J by 2 bases, 12 bases remained unmatched. CDR3 length: 16 amino acids. Per germline, CDR1 SGHDT and CDR2 YYEEEE. The sequence derives from a young man in good health. This chain joins TRBV5-6 and TRBJ2-7, with 8 bases lining up with TRBD1. The sample consisted of naive CD8+ T cells sorted from blood. CDR3: CASSLGGQGRTYEQYF. As DNA, the CDR3 is TGTGCCAGCAGTCTCGGAGGACAGGGTCGGACCTACGAGCAGTACTTC.